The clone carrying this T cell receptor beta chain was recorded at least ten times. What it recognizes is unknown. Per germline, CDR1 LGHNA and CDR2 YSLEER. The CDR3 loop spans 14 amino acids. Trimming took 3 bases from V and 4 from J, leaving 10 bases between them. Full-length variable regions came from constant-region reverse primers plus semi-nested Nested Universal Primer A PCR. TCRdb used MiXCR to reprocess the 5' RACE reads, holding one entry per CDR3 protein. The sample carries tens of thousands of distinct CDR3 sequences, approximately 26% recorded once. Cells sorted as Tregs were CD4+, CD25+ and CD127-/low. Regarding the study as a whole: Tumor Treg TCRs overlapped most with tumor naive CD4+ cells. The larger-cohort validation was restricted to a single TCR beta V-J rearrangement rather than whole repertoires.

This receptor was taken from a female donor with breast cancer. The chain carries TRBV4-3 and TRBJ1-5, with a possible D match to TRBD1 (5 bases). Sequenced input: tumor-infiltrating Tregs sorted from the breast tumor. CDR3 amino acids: CASSQGPGNQPQHF. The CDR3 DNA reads TGCGCCAGCAGCCAGGGACCGGGGAATCAGCCCCAGCATTTT.